This T cell receptor (beta chain) comes out of a study of T cell changes during pregnancy in multiple sclerosis. Data came from immunoSEQ multiplex PCR; TCRdb stores just in-frame clones and leaves some out. The sample shows tens of thousands of clones, roughly 93% of them seen only once. This clone showed up just a few times. CDR1 and CDR2 (germline): SEHNR, FQNEAQ (reference sequence). With 4 bases clipped from V and 8 bases from J, the junction kept 10 bases outside the gene matches. This CDR3 spans 14 amino acids. This clonotype originated in a female donor with multiple sclerosis, enrolled in a pregnancy study. The rearrangement links TRBV7-9 to TRBJ1-1, with TRBD1 identical over 7 bases. The sample in question was peripheral blood, obtained in the third trimester of pregnancy. The CDR3 sequence: CASSSSGTESEAFF. In DNA form, the CDR3 reads TGTGCCAGCAGCTCCTCCGGGACAGAAAGCGAAGCTTTCTTT.